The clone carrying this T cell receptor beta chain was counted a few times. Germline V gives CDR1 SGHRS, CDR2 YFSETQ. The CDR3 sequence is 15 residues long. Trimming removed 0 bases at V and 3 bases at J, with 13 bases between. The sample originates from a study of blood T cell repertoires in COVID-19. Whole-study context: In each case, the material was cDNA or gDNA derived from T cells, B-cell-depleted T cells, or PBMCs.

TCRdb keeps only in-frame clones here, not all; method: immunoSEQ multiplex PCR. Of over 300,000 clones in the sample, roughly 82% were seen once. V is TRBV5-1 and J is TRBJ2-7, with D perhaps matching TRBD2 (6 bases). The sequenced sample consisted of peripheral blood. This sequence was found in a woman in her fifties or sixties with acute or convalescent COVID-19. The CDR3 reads CASSLVERVVYEQYF. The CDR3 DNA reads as TGCGCCAGCAGCTTGGTAGAGCGGGTGGTCTACGAGCAGTACTTC.